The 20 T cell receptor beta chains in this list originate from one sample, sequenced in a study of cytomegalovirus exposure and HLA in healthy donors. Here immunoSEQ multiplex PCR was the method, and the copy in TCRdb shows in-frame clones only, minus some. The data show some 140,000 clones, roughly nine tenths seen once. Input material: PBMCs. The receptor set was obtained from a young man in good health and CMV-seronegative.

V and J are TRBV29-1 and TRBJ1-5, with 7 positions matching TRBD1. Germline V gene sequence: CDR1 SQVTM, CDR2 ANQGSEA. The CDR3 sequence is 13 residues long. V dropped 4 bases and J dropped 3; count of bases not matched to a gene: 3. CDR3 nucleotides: TGCAGCGTTGGGGGGACAGACAATCAGCCCCAGCATTTT. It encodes CSVGGTDNQPQHF.

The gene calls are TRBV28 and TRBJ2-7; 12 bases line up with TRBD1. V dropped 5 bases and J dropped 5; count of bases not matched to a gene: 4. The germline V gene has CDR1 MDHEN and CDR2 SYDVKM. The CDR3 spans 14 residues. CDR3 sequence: CASSIGTGGHEQYF. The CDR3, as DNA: TGTGCCAGCAGTATCGGGACAGGGGGCCACGAGCAGTACTTC.

CDR3 DNA sequence: TGTGCCAGCAGTAGGGGCGGGGGGCCTGAAGCTTTCTTT. It yields the protein CASSRGGGPEAFF. This rearrangement joins TRBV28 to TRBJ1-1; TRBD1 is a possible D gene (6 bases). There are 13 residues in the CDR3. The germline CDR1 and CDR2 sequences are MDHEN and SYDVKM. V was pared by 5 bases and J by 6 bases, with 13 bases between.

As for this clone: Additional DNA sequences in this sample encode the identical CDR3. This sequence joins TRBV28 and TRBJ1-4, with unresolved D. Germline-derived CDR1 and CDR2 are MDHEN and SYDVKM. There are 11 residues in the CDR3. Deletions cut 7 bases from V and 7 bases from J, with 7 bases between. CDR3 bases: TGTGCCAGCAAGGCGGGTGAAAAACTGTTTTTT. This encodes CASKAGEKLFF.

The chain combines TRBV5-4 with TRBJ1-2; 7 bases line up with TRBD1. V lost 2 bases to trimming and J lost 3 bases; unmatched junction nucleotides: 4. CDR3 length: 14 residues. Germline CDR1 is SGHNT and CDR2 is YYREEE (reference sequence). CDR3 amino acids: CASSFAGGDYGYTF. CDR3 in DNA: TGTGCCAGCAGCTTCGCAGGGGGAGACTATGGCTACACCTTC.

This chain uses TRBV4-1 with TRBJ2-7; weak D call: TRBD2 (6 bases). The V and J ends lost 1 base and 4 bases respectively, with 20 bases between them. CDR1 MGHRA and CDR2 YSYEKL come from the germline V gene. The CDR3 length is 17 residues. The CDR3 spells CASSQAPGDRTYYEQYF. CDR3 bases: TGCGCCAGCAGCCAAGCTCCGGGGGACCGTACCTATTACGAGCAGTACTTC.

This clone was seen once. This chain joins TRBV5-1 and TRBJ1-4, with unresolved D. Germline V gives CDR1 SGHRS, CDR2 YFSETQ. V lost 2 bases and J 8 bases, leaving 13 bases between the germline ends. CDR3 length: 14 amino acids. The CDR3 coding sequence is TGCGCCAGCAGCTTTGACGTATCGGGGGAAAAACTGTTTTTT. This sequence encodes CASSFDVSGEKLFF.

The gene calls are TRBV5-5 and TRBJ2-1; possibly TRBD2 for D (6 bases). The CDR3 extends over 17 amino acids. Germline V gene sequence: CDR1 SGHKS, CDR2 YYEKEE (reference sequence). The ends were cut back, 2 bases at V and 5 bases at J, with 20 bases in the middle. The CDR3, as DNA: TGTGCCAGCAGCTTCGACGGGAGTGTCCTGAAAGACAATGAGCAGTTCTTC. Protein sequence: CASSFDGSVLKDNEQFF.

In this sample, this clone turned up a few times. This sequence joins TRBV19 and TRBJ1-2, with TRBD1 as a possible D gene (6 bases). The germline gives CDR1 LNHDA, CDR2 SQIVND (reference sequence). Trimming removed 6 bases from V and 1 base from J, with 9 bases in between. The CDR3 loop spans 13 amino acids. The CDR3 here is CASRWTDNYGYTF. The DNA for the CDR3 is TGTGCCAGTAGGTGGACAGATAACTATGGCTACACCTTC.

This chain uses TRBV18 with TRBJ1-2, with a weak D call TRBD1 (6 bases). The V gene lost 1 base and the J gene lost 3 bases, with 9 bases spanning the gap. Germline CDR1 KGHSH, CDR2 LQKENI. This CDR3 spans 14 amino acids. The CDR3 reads CASSPLGAHYGYTF. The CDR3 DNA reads TGTGCCAGCTCACCACTGGGGGCCCACTATGGCTACACCTTC. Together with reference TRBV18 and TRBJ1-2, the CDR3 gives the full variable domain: NAGVMQNPRHLVRRRGQEARLRCSPMKGHSHVYWYRQLPEEGLKFMVYLQKENIIDESGMPKERFSAEFPKEGPSILRIQQVVRGDSAAYFCASSPLGAHYGYTFGSGTRLTVV.

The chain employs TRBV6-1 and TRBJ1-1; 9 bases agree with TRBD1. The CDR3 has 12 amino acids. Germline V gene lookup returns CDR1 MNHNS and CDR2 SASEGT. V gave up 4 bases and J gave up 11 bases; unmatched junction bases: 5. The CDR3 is CASSGDRVGAFF. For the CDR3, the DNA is TGTGCCAGCAGTGGGGACAGGGTGGGTGCTTTCTTT.

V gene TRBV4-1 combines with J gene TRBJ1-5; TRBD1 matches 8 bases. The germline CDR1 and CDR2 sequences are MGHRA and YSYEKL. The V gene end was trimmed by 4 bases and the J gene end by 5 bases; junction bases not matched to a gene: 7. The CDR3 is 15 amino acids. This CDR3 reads CASSRGQGRDQPQHF. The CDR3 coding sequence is TGCGCCAGCAGCCGAGGACAGGGACGAGATCAGCCCCAGCATTTT.

CDR3 sequence: CASSQRGQGLAYEQYF. For the CDR3, the DNA is TGTGCCAGCAGCCAAAGAGGACAGGGGTTAGCCTACGAGCAGTACTTC. The chain has TRBV14 and TRBJ2-7, with 9 bases that match TRBD1. CDR1 is SGHDN and CDR2 is FVKESK in the germline V gene. CDR3 length: 16 residues. Losses at the gene ends were 2 bases for V and 2 bases for J; bases not matched to a gene: 7.

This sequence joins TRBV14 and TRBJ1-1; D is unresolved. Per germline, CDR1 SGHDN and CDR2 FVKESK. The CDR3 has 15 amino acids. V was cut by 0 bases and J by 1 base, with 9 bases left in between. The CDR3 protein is CASSQDIDWNTEAFF. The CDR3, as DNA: TGTGCCAGCAGCCAAGATATAGATTGGAACACTGAAGCTTTCTTT. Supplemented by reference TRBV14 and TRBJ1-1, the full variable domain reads EAGVTQFPSHSVIEKGQTVTLRCDPISGHDNLYWYRRVMGKEIKFLLHFVKESKQDESGMPNNRFLAERTGGTYSTLKVQPAELEDSGVYFCASSQDIDWNTEAFFGQGTRLTVV.

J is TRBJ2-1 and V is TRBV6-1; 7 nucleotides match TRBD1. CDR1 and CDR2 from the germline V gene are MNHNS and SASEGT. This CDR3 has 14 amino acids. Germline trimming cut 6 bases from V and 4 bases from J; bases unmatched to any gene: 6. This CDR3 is CASREGALYNEQFF. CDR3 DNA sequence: TGTGCCAGCAGAGAGGGGGCGCTTTACAATGAGCAGTTCTTC.

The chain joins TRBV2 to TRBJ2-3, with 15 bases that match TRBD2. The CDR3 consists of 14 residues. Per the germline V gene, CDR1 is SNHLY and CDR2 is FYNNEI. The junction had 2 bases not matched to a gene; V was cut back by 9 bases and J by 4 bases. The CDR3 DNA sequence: TGTGCCAGGCGGACTAGCGGGAGGGCAGATACGCAGTATTTT. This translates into CARRTSGRADTQYF.

CDR3 coding DNA: TGCGCCAGCAGCCATCGGCGGGGGCTCGATACGCAGTATTTT. Amino acid sequence: CASSHRRGLDTQYF. The chain combines TRBV4-3 with TRBJ2-3; D is possibly TRBD2 (7 bases). V dropped 3 bases and J dropped 6 bases, with 13 bases sitting between them. Germline V CDR1 and CDR2: LGHNA, YSLEER. The CDR3 is 14 amino acids.

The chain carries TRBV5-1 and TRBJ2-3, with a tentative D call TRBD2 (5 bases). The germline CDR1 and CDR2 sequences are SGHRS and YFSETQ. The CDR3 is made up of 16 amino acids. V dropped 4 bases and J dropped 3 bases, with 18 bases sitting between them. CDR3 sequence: CASSPSPGKQTDTQYF. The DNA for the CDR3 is TGCGCCAGCAGCCCATCACCGGGAAAACAAACAGATACGCAGTATTTT.

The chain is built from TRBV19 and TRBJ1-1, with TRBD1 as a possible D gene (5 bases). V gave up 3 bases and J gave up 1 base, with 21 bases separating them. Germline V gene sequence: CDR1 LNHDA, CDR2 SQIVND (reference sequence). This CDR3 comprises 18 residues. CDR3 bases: TGTGCCAGTAGTATCCCGCTGAGGGTGGAGGGGAAGAACACTGAAGCTTTCTTT. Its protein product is CASSIPLRVEGKNTEAFF.

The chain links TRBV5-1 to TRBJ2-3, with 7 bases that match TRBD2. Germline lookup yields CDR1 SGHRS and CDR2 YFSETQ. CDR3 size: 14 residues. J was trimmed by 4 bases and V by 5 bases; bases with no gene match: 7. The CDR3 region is CASRGSRGADTQYF. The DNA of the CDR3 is TGCGCCAGCAGAGGGAGCCGGGGGGCAGATACGCAGTATTTT.